The present T cell receptor (beta chain) was sequenced within a study of immune evolution from preneoplasia to lung adenocarcinoma. Sequencing used immunoSEQ multiplex PCR; TCRdb keeps in-frame clones, though not all of them. The sample has over 30,000 clones, 60% to 75% seen once. Per germline, CDR1 MDHEN and CDR2 SYDVKM. This CDR3 is built from 15 residues. Trimming shortened V by 4 bases and J by 1 base, and 8 bases separated the two germline ends. Overall study findings and caveats: Top clone share appeared to fall from AAH through AIS, MIA, adenocarcinoma. Compared with EGFR-mutant or double wild-type lesions, KRAS-mutant nodules were more clonal.

Details on this clone: Its antigen is currently unknown.

This TCR was sampled from a person between 60 and 70 years old with lung adenocarcinoma. This chain uses TRBV28 with TRBJ2-6; no clear D. The sequenced material came from FFPE invasive lung adenocarcinoma tissue. The CDR3 DNA reads TGTGCCAGCAGTTCCCTAGGGTCTGGGGCCAACGTCCTGACTTTC. This gives the protein CASSSLGSGANVLTF.